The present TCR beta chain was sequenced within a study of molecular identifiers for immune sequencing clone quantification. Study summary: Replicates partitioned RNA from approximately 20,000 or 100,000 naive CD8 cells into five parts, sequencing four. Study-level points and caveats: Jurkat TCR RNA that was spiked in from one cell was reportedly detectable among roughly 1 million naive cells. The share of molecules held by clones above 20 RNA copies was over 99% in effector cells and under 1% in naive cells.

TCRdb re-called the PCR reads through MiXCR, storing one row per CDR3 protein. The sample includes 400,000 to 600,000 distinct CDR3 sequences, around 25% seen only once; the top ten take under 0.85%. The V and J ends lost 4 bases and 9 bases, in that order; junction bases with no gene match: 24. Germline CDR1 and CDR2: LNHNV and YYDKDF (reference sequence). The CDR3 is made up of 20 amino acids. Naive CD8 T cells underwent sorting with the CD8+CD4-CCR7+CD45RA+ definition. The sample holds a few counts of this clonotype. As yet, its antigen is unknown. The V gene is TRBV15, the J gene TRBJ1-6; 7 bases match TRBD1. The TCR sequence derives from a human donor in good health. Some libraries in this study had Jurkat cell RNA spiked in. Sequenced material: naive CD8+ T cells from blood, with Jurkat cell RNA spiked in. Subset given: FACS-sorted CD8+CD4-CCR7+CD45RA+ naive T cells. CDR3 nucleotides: TGTGCCACCAGCAAGGGGACCGTTGGAGCGAGGACAGGTTGGGGTTCACCCCTCCACTTT. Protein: CATSKGTVGARTGWGSPLHF.